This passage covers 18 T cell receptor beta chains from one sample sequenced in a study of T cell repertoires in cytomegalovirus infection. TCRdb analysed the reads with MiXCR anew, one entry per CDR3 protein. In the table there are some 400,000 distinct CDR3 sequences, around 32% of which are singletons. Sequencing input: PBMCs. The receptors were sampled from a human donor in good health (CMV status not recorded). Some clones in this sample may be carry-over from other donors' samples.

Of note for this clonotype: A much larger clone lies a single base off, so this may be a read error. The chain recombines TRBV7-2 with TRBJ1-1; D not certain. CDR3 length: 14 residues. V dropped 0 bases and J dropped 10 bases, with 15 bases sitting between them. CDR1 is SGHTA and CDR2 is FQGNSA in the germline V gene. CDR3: CASSLAPGSRAAFF. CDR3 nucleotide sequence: TGTGCCAGCAGCTTAGCCCCGGGTAGCAGAGCAGCTTTCTTT.

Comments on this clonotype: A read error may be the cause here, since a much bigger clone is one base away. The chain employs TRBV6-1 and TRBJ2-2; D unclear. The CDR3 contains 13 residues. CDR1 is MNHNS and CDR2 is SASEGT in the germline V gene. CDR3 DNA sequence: TGTGCCAGCATTGAAGCCAGAACCGGGGAGCTGTTTTTT. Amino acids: CASIEARTGELFF.

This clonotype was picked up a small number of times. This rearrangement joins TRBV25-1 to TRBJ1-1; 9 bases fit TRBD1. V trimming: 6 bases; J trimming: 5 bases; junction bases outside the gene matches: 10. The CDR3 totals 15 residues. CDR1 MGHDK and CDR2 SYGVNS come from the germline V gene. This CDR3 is CASSVTGGGYTEAFF. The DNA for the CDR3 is TGTGCCAGCAGCGTTACAGGGGGCGGCTATACTGAAGCTTTCTTT.

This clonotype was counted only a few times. The DNA for the CDR3 is TGTGCCAGCAGCCCCGGAGCTGGCTGGCAGCAGTACTTC. It encodes CASSPGAGWQQYF. The J gene is TRBJ2-7, the V gene TRBV7-9; D is unclear. In germline, CDR1 is SEHNR, CDR2 FQNEAQ (reference sequence). The CDR3 totals 13 residues. Trimming removed 5 bases from V and 8 bases from J, with 16 bases in between.

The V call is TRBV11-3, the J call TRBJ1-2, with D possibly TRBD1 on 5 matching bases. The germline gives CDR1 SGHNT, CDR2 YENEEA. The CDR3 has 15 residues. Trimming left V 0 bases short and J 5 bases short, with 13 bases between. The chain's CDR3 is CASSLDRGGAYGYTF. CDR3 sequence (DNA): TGTGCCAGCAGCTTAGATCGTGGAGGGGCTTATGGCTACACCTTC.

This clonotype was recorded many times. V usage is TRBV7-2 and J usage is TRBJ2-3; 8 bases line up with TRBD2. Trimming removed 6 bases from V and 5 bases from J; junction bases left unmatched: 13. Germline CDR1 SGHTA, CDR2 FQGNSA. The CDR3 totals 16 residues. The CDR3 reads CASSSDGGAGGDTQYF. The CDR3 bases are TGTGCCAGCAGTTCTGACGGGGGGGCCGGAGGAGATACGCAGTATTTT.

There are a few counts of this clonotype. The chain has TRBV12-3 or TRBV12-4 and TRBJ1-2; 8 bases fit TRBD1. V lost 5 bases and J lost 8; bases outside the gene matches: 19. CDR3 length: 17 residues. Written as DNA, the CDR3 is TGTGCCAGCAGTCTGGAGGGACAGGTATTGGGCATGGGAGGCTACACCTTC. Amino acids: CASSLEGQVLGMGGYTF.

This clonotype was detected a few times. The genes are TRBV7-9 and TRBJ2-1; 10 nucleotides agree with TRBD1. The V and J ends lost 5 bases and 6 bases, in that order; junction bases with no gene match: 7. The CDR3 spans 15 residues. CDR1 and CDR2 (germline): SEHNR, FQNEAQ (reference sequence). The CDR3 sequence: CASSRPGQGSNEQFF. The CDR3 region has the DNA TGTGCCAGCAGCCGGCCGGGACAGGGGTCCAATGAGCAGTTCTTC.

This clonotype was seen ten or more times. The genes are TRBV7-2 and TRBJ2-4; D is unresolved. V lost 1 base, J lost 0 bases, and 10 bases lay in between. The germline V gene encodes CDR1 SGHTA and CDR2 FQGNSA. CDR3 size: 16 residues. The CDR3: CASSLVGGIAKNIQYF. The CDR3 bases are TGTGCCAGCAGCTTAGTCGGCGGAATAGCCAAAAACATTCAGTACTTC.

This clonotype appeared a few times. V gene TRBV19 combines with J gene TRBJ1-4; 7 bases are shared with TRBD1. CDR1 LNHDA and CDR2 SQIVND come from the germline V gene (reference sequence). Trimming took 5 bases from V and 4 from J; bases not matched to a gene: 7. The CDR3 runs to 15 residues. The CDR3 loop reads CASSSGQSNNEKLFF. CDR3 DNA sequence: TGTGCCAGTAGTTCGGGACAGTCCAATAATGAAAAACTGTTTTTT.

CDR3 protein: CASSRAGSGLEQYF. DNA of the CDR3: TGTGCCAGCAGCCGGGCCGGCTCAGGGCTTGAGCAGTACTTC. The V gene is TRBV7-9, the J gene TRBJ2-7; a weak D match, TRBD1 (5 bases). The CDR3 runs to 14 residues. Looked up from germline, CDR1 is SEHNR and CDR2 is FQNEAQ (reference sequence). Trimming stripped 5 bases from V and 7 bases from J, with 18 bases between.

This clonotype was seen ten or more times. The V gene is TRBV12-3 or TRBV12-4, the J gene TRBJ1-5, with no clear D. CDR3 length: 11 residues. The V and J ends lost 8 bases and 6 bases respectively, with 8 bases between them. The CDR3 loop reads CASGSGQPQHF. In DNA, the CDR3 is TGTGCCAGCGGCTCAGGTCAGCCCCAGCATTTT.

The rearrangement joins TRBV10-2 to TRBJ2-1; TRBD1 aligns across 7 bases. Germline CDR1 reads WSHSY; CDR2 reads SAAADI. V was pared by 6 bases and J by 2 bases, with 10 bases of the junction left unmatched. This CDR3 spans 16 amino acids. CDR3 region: CASRKLGDSTYNEQFF. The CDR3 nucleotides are TGCGCCAGCAGGAAGTTAGGGGACAGCACCTACAATGAGCAGTTCTTC.

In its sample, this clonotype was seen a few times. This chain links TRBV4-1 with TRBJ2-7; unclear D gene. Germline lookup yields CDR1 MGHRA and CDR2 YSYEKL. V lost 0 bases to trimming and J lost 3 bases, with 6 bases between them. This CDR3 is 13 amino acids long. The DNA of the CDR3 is TGCGCCAGCAGCCAAGATTTGGGCTACGAGCAGTACTTC. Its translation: CASSQDLGYEQYF.

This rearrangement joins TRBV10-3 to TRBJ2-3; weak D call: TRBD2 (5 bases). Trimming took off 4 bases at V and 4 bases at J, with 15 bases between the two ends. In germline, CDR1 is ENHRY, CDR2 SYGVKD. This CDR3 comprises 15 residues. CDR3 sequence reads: CAISGSGGSPDTQYF. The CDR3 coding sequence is TGTGCCATCAGTGGGAGTGGCGGGTCCCCAGATACGCAGTATTTT.

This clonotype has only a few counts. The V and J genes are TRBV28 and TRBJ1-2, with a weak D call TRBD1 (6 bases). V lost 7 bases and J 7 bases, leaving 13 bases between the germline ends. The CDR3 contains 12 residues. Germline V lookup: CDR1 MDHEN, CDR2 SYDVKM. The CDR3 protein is CASNTQGSGYTF. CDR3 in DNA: TGTGCCAGCAATACTCAGGGGTCTGGCTACACCTTC.

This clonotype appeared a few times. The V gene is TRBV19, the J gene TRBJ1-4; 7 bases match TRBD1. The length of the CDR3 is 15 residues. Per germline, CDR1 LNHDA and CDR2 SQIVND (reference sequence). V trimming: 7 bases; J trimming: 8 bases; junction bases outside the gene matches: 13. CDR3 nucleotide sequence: TGTGCCAGTACCCCAGGGGGGGGCATAATGGAAAAACTGTTTTTT. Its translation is CASTPGGGIMEKLFF.

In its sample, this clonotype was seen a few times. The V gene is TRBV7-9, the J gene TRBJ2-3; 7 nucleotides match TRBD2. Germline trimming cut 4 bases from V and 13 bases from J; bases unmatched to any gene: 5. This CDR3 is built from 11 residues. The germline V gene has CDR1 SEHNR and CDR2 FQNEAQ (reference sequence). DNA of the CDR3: TGTGCCAGCAGCTCGCCTCGGGGGGAGTATTTT. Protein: CASSSPRGEYF.